Listed below are T cell receptor beta chains from one sample, sequenced in a study of response to subunit inactivated influenza vaccine. TCRdb analysed the RT-PCR reads with MiXCR anew, one entry per CDR3 protein. In the table there are 500,000 to 700,000 distinct CDR3 sequences, less than 25% of which are singletons. This sample was also put to use in a study of T cells expressing NK-cell markers.

The specimen was CD4+ T cells sorted from PBMCs, collected 11 to 12 days after vaccination. Receptor source: a man aged 45-65 years who received an inactivated influenza vaccine. CDR3s include the opening cysteine and the closing phenylalanine or tryptophan. The order of the fields is J gene, clone size, D gene, V gene, CDR3 protein, CDR3 DNA. The D gene is left open where the match is weak. Size is omitted from some rows. Given values are once, few, many or a class for expanded clones.

>TRBJ1-1|few|NA|TRBV18
CASSRPPRGTEAFF
TGTGCCAGCTCACGACCCCCCAGGGGCACTGAAGCTTTCTTT
>TRBJ2-7|once|NA|TRBV6-1
CASSTSSSYEQYF
TGTGCCAGCAGCACTTCTAGCTCCTACGAGCAGTACTTC
>TRBJ1-6|NA|NA|TRBV20-1
CSASGGSYNSPLHF
TGCAGTGCTAGCGGGGGCTCCTATAATTCACCCCTCCACTTT
>TRBJ2-1|NA|TRBD1|TRBV4-2
CASSQEGQGLGEQFF
TGTGCCAGCAGCCAGGAAGGACAGGGTCTCGGCGAGCAGTTCTTC
>TRBJ2-3|NA|TRBD1|TRBV4-1
CASSQGEQGGGTDTQYF
TGCGCCAGCAGCCAAGGGGAGCAAGGGGGCGGCACAGATACGCAGTATTTT
>TRBJ2-1|many|NA|TRBV5-1
CASSSWDSGDEQFF
TGCGCCAGCAGTAGCTGGGACTCTGGGGATGAGCAGTTCTTC
>TRBJ1-2|NA|NA|TRBV29-1
CSVDSIDGYTF
TGCAGCGTTGACTCTATAGATGGCTACACCTTC
>TRBJ2-7|NA|NA|TRBV5-1
CASSAHVSSYEQYF
TGCGCCAGCAGCGCCCACGTGAGCTCCTACGAGCAGTACTTC
>TRBJ2-5|few|NA|TRBV24-1
CATSDGTRDRQRETQYF
TGTGCCACCAGTGACGGGACCCGGGACCGCCAAAGGGAGACCCAGTACTTC
>TRBJ1-1|few|NA|TRBV11-2
CASSSAEAFF
TGTGCCAGCAGCTCTGCTGAAGCTTTCTTT
>TRBJ2-1|NA|NA|TRBV5-1
CASRTELYNEQFF
TGCGCCAGCAGGACAGAACTATACAATGAGCAGTTCTTC
>TRBJ1-5|few|NA|TRBV20-1
CSASPLEVDQPQHF
TGCAGTGCTAGTCCCCTTGAAGTCGATCAGCCCCAGCATTTT
>TRBJ1-1|many|TRBD1|TRBV11-2
CASRGQGGGSLNSDEAFF
TGTGCCAGCAGGGGACAGGGGGGCGGCTCCTTGAACTCTGATGAAGCTTTCTTT
>TRBJ2-3|NA|NA|TRBV7-2
CASSLEWRVIDTQYF
TGTGCCAGCAGCTTAGAGTGGCGGGTTATAGATACGCAGTATTTT
>TRBJ1-5|NA|NA|TRBV7-2
CASSLSRISNQPQHF
TGTGCCAGCAGCTTGAGCAGGATAAGCAATCAGCCCCAGCATTTT
>TRBJ2-5|many|NA|TRBV7-8
CASSLPGGETQYF
TGTGCCAGCAGCTTACCTGGGGGGGAGACCCAGTACTTC
>TRBJ1-1|few|NA|TRBV2
CASGQLNTEAFF
TGTGCCAGCGGGCAGCTGAACACTGAAGCTTTCTTT
>TRBJ1-1|NA|NA|TRBV5-8
CASSWGHRNTEAFF
TGTGCCAGCAGCTGGGGACACCGGAACACTGAAGCTTTCTTT
>TRBJ2-5|NA|NA|TRBV12-3/TRBV12-4
CTSSLGTSQETQYF
TGTACCAGCAGTTTAGGGACCTCTCAAGAGACCCAGTACTTC
>TRBJ2-1|NA|NA|TRBV14
CASSQDGYGDEQFF
TGTGCCAGCAGCCAAGATGGCTATGGCGATGAGCAGTTCTTC
>TRBJ2-3|few|NA|TRBV4-1
CASSLRTGQHTDTQYF
TGCGCCAGCAGCCTTAGAACGGGGCAGCACACAGATACGCAGTATTTT
>TRBJ1-6|NA|NA|TRBV5-1
CASSLVENSPLHF
TGCGCCAGCAGCTTGGTTGAGAATTCACCCCTCCACTTT
>TRBJ2-7|NA|TRBD1|TRBV5-1
CASSSYTGGYEQYF
TGCGCCAGCAGCTCGTATACAGGGGGTTACGAGCAGTACTTC
>TRBJ2-2|NA|TRBD1|TRBV9
CASSPSANHRGPNTGELFF
TGTGCCAGCAGCCCATCAGCAAACCACAGGGGCCCGAACACCGGGGAGCTGTTTTTT
>TRBJ2-4|NA|NA|TRBV4-2
CASSQDQGDRQIQYF
TGTGCCAGCAGCCAAGATCAGGGAGACAGGCAAATTCAGTACTTC
>TRBJ1-6|many|NA|TRBV28
CASTLGPGRPSWPSPLHF
TGTGCCAGCACCCTAGGACCGGGACGGCCAAGTTGGCCCTCACCCCTCCACTTT
>TRBJ2-3|NA|NA|TRBV25-1
CASSPPESADTQYF
TGTGCCAGCAGTCCCCCGGAGAGTGCAGATACGCAGTATTTT
>TRBJ1-2|NA|TRBD1|TRBV6-1
CASSVQGADGYTF
TGTGCCAGCAGTGTACAGGGGGCTGATGGCTACACCTTC
>TRBJ2-5|few|NA|TRBV24-1
CATSEPTSGSGETQYF
TGTGCCACCAGTGAGCCAACCTCCGGGTCTGGGGAGACCCAGTACTTC
>TRBJ2-2|few|NA|TRBV3-1
CASSQVPFAKTGELFF
TGTGCCAGCAGCCAAGTCCCCTTCGCCAAGACCGGGGAGCTGTTTTTT
>TRBJ2-7|NA|NA|TRBV29-1
CSAASSYEQYF
TGCAGCGCCGCCAGCTCGTACGAGCAGTACTTC
>TRBJ1-5|NA|TRBD1|TRBV2
CASSRDRTHLHPQHF
TGTGCCAGCAGTCGGGACAGGACTCACCTACACCCCCAGCATTTT
>TRBJ2-2|NA|TRBD1|TRBV5-5
CASSRDSLRTGELFF
TGTGCCAGCAGCCGGGACAGCCTCCGCACCGGGGAGCTGTTTTTT